This TCR beta chain stems from a study of CD8 T cells in Susac syndrome. The wider study: When their blood was taken, patients with Susac syndrome were therapy-naive, taking corticosteroids, or taking intravenous immunoglobulin alone.

Regarding this clonotype: Its antigen is still unknown.

The authors carried out high-throughput sequencing of TCR beta. They applied it to CD8+ and CD4+ T cells obtained from blood. Roughly 0.45 to 1 ug RNA was reverse transcribed with random hexamers. TCRdb re-analysed the immunoSEQ multiplex PCR reads in MiXCR, keeping a single row per CDR3 protein. Among 240,000 or so distinct CDR3 sequences listed, less than 96% were seen once. Study findings and constraints: When the CD4+ T cell repertoires of patients with Susac syndrome were examined, they did not show any clonal expansion.

The sample taken for sequencing was CD4+ T cells from PBMCs. This TCR derives from a human donor with Susac syndrome.

In DNA, the CDR3 is TGTGCCAGCTCGCGCCACAGGGGAGAAGACGAGCAGTACTTC. Protein product: CASSRHRGEDEQYF. The chain is built from TRBV18 and TRBJ2-7; TRBD1 agrees at 7 bases. V shed 6 bases, J shed 5 bases, and the junction held 10 bases outside the gene matches. CDR1 and CDR2 (germline): KGHSH, LQKENI. CDR3 length: 14 amino acids.